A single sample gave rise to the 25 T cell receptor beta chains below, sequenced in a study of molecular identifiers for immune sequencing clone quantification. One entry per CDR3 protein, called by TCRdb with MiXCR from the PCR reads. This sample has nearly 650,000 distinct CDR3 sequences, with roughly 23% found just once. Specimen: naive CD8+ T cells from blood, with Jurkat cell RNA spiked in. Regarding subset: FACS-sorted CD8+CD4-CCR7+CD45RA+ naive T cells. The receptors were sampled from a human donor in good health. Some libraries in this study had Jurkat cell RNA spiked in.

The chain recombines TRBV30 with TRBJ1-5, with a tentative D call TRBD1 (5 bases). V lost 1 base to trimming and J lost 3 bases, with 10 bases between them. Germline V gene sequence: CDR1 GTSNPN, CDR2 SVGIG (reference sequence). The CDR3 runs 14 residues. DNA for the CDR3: TGTGCCTGGAGTGAGGGCAGGGCCAATCAGCCCCAGCATTTT. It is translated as CAWSEGRANQPQHF.

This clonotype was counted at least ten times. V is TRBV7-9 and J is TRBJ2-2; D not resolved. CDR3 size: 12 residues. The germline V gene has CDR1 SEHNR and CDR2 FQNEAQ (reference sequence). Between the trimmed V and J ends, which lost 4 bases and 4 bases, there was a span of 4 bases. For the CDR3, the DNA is TGTGCCAGCAGCTCATCCACCGGGGAGCTGTTTTTT. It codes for CASSSSTGELFF.

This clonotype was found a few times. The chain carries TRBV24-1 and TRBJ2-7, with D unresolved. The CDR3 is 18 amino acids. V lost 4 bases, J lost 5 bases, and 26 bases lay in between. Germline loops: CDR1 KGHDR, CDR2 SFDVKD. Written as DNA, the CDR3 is TGTGCCACCAGTGAACGCACGCTGACAATTCGGATTATCCACGAGCAGTACTTC. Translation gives CATSERTLTIRIIHEQYF.

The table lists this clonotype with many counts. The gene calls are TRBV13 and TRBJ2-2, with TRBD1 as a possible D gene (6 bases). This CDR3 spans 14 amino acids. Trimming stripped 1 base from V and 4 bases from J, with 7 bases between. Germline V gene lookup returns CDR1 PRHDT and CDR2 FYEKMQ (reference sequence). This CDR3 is CASSLDRVTGELFF. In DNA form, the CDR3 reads TGTGCCAGCAGCTTAGACAGGGTCACCGGGGAGCTGTTTTTT.

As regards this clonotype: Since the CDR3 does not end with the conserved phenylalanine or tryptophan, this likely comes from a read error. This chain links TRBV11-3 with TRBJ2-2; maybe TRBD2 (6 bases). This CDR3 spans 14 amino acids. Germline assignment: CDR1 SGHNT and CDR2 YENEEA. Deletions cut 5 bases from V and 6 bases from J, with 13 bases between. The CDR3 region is CASSPFTGAGELFS. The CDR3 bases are TGTGCCAGCAGCCCCTTCACGGGGGCCGGGGAGCTGTTTTCT.

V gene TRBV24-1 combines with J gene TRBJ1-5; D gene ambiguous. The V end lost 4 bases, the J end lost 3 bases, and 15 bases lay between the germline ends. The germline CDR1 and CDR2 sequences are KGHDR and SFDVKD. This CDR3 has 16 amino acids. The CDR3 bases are TGTGCCACCAGTGAAAACGGACTCCATCCCAATCAGCCCCAGCATTTT. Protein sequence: CATSENGLHPNQPQHF.

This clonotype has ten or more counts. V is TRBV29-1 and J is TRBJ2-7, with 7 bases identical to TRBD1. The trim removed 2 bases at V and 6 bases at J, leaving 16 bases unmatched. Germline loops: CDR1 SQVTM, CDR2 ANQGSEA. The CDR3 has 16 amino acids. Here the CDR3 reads CSVELVGEGAPSEQYF. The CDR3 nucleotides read TGCAGCGTTGAACTAGTCGGAGAGGGGGCGCCGTCCGAGCAGTACTTC.

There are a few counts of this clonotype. CDR3 residues: CASSFWGTGDGEQYF. CDR3 in DNA: TGTGCCAGCAGCTTTTGGGGGACAGGGGACGGGGAGCAGTACTTC. The rearrangement joins TRBV5-4 to TRBJ2-7, with 10 positions matching TRBD1. With V trimmed by 2 bases and J by 7 bases, 9 bases remained unmatched. Looked up from germline, CDR1 is SGHNT and CDR2 is YYREEE (reference sequence). The CDR3 is 15 residues long.

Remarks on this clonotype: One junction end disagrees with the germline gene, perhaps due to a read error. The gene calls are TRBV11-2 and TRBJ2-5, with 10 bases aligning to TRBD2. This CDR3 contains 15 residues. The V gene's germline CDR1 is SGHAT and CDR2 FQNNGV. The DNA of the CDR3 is TGTGCCCGCAGGCCCCTAGCGGGGGTTCAAGAGCCCCAGTACTTC. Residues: CARRPLAGVQEPQYF.

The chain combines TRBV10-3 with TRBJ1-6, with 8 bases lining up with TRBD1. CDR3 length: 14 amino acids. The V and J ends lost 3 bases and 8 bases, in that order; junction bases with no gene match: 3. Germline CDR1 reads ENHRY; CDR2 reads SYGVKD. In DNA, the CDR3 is TGTGCCATCAGTGATGGGACAGGATATTCACCCCTCCACTTT. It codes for CAISDGTGYSPLHF.

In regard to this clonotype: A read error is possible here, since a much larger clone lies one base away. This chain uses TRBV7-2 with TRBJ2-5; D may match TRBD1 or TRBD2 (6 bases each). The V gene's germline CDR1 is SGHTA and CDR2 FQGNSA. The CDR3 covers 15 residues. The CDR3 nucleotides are TGTGCCAGCAGCCCGCGGGACAAGATCCAAGAGATCCAGTACTTC. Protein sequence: CASSPRDKIQEIQYF.

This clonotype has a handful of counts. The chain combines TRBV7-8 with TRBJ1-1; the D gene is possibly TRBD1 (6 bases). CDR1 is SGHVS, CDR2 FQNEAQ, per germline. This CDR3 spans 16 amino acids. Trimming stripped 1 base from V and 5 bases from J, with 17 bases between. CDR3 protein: CASSLVVGGWKTEAFF. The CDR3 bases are TGTGCCAGCAGCTTAGTGGTCGGGGGCTGGAAAACTGAAGCTTTCTTT.

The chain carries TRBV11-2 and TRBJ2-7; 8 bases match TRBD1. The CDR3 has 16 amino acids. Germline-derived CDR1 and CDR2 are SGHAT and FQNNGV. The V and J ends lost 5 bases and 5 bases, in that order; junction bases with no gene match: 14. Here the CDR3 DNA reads TGTGCCAGCAGCCCTTCTCCGGGACAGGAGATAGACGAGCAGTACTTC. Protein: CASSPSPGQEIDEQYF.

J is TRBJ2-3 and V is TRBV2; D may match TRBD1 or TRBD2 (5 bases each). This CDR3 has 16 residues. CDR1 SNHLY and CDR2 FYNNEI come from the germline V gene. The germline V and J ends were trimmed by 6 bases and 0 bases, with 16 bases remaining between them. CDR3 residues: CASSLALTASTDTQYF. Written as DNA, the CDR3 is TGTGCCAGCAGCCTAGCTTTGACAGCTAGCACAGATACGCAGTATTTT.

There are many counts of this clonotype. The chain's CDR3 is CASSLWDTETSIQYF. In DNA, the CDR3 is TGTGCCAGCAGTTTATGGGACACCGAGACGAGCATTCAGTACTTC. The rearrangement joins TRBV28 to TRBJ2-4; the D gene is possibly TRBD1 (5 bases). CDR3 length equals 15 residues. Germline-derived CDR1 and CDR2 are MDHEN and SYDVKM. The ends were cut back, 0 bases at V and 9 bases at J, with 15 bases in the middle.

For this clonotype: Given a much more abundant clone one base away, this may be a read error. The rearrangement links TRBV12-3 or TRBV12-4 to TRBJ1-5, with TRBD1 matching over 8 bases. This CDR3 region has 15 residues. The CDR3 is CASILSGQGGQPQHF. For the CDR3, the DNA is TGTGCCAGCATTTTATCCGGACAGGGCGGTCAGCCCCAGCATTTT.

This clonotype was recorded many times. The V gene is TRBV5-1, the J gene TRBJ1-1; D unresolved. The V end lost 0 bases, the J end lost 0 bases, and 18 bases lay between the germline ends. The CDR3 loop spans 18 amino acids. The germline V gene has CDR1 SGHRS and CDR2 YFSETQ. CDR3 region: CASSLAVVGTILNTEAFF. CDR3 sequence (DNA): TGCGCCAGCAGCTTGGCGGTCGTCGGTACGATCCTGAACACTGAAGCTTTCTTT.

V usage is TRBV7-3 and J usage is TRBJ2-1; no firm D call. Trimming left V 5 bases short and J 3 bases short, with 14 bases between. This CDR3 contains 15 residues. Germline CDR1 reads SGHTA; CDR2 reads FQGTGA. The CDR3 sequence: CASSLSQRSYNEQFF. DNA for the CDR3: TGTGCCAGCAGCCTTTCCCAGCGCAGCTACAATGAGCAGTTCTTC.

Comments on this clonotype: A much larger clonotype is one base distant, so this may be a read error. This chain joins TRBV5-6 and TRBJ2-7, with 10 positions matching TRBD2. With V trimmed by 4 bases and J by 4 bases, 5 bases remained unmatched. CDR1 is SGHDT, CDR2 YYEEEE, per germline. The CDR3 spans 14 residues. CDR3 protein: CASSRALAGYEQYF. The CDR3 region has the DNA TGTGCCAGCAGCCGCGCACTAGCGGGGTACGAGCAGTACTTC.

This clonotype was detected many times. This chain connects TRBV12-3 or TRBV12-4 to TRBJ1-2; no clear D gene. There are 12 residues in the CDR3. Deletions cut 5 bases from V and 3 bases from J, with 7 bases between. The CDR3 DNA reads TGTGCCAGCAGTCTGGGTTACTATGGCTACACCTTC. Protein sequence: CASSLGYYGYTF.

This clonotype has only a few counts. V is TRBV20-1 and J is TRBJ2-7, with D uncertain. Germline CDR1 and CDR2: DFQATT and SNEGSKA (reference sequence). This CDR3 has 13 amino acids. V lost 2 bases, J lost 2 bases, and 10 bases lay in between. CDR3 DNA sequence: TGCAGTGCTAGAAATGGGGAAACCTACGAGCAGTACTTC. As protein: CSARNGETYEQYF.

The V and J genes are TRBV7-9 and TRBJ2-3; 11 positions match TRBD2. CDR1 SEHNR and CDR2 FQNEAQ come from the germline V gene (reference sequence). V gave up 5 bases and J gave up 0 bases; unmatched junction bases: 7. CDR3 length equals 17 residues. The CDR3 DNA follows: TGTGCCAGCAGCCCGCGGACTAGCGGGCCTAGCACAGATACGCAGTATTTT. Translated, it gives CASSPRTSGPSTDTQYF.

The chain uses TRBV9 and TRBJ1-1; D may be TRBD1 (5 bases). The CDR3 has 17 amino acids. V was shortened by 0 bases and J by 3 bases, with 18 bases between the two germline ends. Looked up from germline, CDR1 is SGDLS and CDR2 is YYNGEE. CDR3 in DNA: TGTGCCAGCAGCGTAGGTTCCTCTGGGATAGGGGACACTGAAGCTTTCTTT. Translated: CASSVGSSGIGDTEAFF.

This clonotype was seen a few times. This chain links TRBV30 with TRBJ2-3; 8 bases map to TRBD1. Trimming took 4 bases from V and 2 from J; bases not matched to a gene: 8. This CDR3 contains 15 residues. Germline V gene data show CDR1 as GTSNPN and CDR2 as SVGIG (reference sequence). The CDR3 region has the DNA TGTGCCTGGACCCCGGGACAGGCTAACACAGATACGCAGTATTTT. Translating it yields CAWTPGQANTDTQYF.

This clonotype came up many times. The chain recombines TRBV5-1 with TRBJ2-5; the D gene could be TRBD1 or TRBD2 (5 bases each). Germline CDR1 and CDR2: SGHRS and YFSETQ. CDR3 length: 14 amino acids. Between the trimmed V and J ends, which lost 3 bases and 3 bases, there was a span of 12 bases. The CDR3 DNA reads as TGCGCCAGCAGCTCCGGGACGAATAAAGAGACCCAGTACTTC. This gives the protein CASSSGTNKETQYF.